Listed below are T cell receptor beta chains from one sample, sequenced in a study of beta chain features in type 1 diabetes. Method: immunoSEQ multiplex PCR; TCRdb's copy keeps in-frame clones and lacks some. Among tens of thousands of clones listed, just under 50% were seen once. The material sequenced was central memory CD4+ T cells from blood. The receptor set was obtained from a man aged 25 to 45 with type 1 diabetes. The CDR3 runs from the conserved cysteine through the conserved F or W. Some rows have no size entry. The others give once, few or many, or a class for an expanded clone.

j_call v_call clone_size cdr3_length cdr3_aa
TRBJ1-2 TRBV11-2 - 14 CASSLGDSLYGYTF
TRBJ2-6 TRBV6-5 - 15 CASRPGETGANVLTF
TRBJ2-5 TRBV5-4 - 14 CASRAQRGQETQYF
TRBJ2-3 TRBV2 few 12 CASSGDTDTQYF
TRBJ1-2 TRBV4-1 - 14 CASSHGRGNYGYTF
TRBJ2-3 TRBV10-3 few 16 CAISPVGASGTDTQYF
TRBJ2-3 TRBV6-5 - 11 CASTSTDTQYF
TRBJ2-2 TRBV10-1 few 14 CASSEGSLTGELFF
TRBJ2-7 TRBV30 few 18 CAWRGLRPFGALGYEQYF
TRBJ1-1 TRBV19 - 13 CASSIEWDRGAFF
TRBJ2-7 TRBV6-7 - 13 CASIGRFSDEQYF
TRBJ2-7 TRBV6-5 - 14 CASSYSYRGDEQYF
TRBJ2-2 TRBV5-6 few 16 CASSLAGTVNTGELFF
TRBJ2-3 TRBV6-1 - 15 CASSDAGQGTDTQYF
TRBJ2-7 TRBV7-2 few 14 CASSPTFTGYEQYF
TRBJ1-1 TRBV5-1 once 13 CASSVQGDTEAFF
TRBJ1-2 TRBV5-5 - 13 CASSFSGADGYTF
TRBJ1-5 TRBV6-5 - 14 CASSLGQVNQPQHF
TRBJ1-2 TRBV5-1 - 14 CASSLDETNYGYTF
TRBJ2-2 TRBV2 few 15 CASSEERGGTGELFF
TRBJ1-5 TRBV15 few 14 CATRSEGGNQPQHF
TRBJ2-7 TRBV18 few 14 CASSRLAGNYEQYF
TRBJ2-1 TRBV7-9 few 18 CASSLAGGQDGGYNEQFF
TRBJ2-3 TRBV10-3 - 14 CAISPGTSTDTQYF
- TRBV27 - 17 CASSFRTGGEVSYEQYF
TRBJ2-7 TRBV10-3 - 14 CAISDAGGVDEQYF
TRBJ1-2 TRBV6-1 few 15 CASSVSGPGIGGYTF
TRBJ2-1 TRBV30 - 12 CAWDSGPHEQFF
TRBJ1-5 TRBV9 - 15 CASSGGTGGNQPQHF
TRBJ1-1 TRBV6-1 - 14 CASSEAGQGAGAFF
TRBJ1-1 TRBV5-6 - 14 CASSRRQARFEAFF
TRBJ2-5 TRBV4-2 - 15 CASSKGDKRQETQYF
TRBJ2-3 TRBV10-2 few 15 CASSEGGRSTDTQYF
TRBJ1-1 TRBV25-1 few 13 CASGQGRNTEAFF
TRBJ2-1 TRBV7-9 - 15 CASSLVGSGGDEQFF
TRBJ2-3 TRBV28 - 18 CASSLSLRDRANRDTQYF
TRBJ2-3 TRBV5-4 few 18 CASSVGTSGGRATDTQYF
TRBJ1-2 TRBV27 - 14 CASSTKRTVSGYTF
- TRBV2 - 12 CASKRLDYEQYF
TRBJ2-3 TRBV5-1 few 16 CASSLSDRVSTDTQYF
TRBJ2-1 TRBV10-1 - 18 CASSDTTGAGVTYNEQFF
TRBJ2-7 TRBV18 - 15 CASSSTGEFSYEQYF
TRBJ2-1 TRBV2 - 20 CASRKAGTSGTTRIYNEQFF
TRBJ1-2 TRBV11-2 once 11 CASSLGGGYTF
TRBJ2-5 TRBV5-1 - 15 CASSLGPGTQETQYF
TRBJ2-2 TRBV4-1 few 15 CASSQDQGSTGELFF
TRBJ1-1 TRBV20-1 - 11 CSAERGTEAFF
TRBJ2-7 TRBV7-8 - 14 CASSLASGTAEQYF
TRBJ1-2 TRBV6-1 - 11 CAIDGQYGYTF
TRBJ2-1 TRBV29-1 - 13 CSATGPANNEQFF
TRBJ2-7 TRBV25-1 many 16 CASSATIGQGNYEQYF
TRBJ1-5 TRBV28 - 16 CASSSPGQGNNQPQHF
TRBJ2-5 TRBV11-2 - 15 CASSLDPTGAETQYF
TRBJ1-2 TRBV9 - 16 CASSTRGIGVGGGYTF
TRBJ2-3 TRBV9 once 16 CASSVDGSSGTDTQYF